Listed here are 18 T cell receptor beta chains from one sample, sequenced in a study of cytomegalovirus exposure and HLA in healthy donors. Primers for the PCR totalled 60 Vbeta and 13 Jbeta. Sequencing used immunoSEQ multiplex PCR; TCRdb keeps in-frame clones, though not all of them. The sample has some 190,000 clones, about three quarters seen once; the top ten hold approximately 1.1%. The sample taken for sequencing was PBMCs. These receptors came from a woman in her forties in good health and CMV-seronegative.

The chain is built from TRBV12-5 and TRBJ1-1; 8 bases match TRBD1. This CDR3 has 13 amino acids. V was pared by 1 base and J by 5 bases, with 0 bases of the junction left unmatched. The germline CDR1 and CDR2 sequences are LGHNT and FRNRAP. CDR3 loop: CASGLGQGTEAFF. The CDR3 coding sequence is TGTGCTAGTGGTTTGGGACAGGGGACTGAAGCTTTCTTT.

The CDR3 sequence is CASSIRPGGPDTEAFF. The CDR3 coding sequence is TGTGCCAGTAGTATACGGCCAGGGGGTCCGGACACTGAAGCTTTCTTT. This rearrangement joins TRBV19 to TRBJ1-1; 7 bases line up with TRBD1. Germline V gene lookup returns CDR1 LNHDA and CDR2 SQIVND (reference sequence). The CDR3 spans 16 residues. V lost 2 bases, J lost 3 bases, and 9 bases stayed unmatched. Based on the CDR3 plus reference TRBV19 and TRBJ1-1, the full variable domain is DGGITQSPKYLFRKEGQNVTLSCEQNLNHDAMYWYRQDPGQGLRLIYYSQIVNDFQKGDIAEGYSVSREKKESFPLTVTSAQKNPTAFYLCASSIRPGGPDTEAFFGQGTRLTVV.

This chain connects TRBV4-3 to TRBJ2-2; 10 bases are shared with TRBD2. CDR3 length equals 16 residues. Germline V gene data show CDR1 as LGHNA and CDR2 as YSLEER. V shed 0 bases and J 11 bases; nucleotides not matched to a gene: 9. In DNA, the CDR3 is TGCGCCAGCAGCCAAGATCGACTAGCGGGCCTCGCCGAGCTGTTTTTT. Translated, it gives CASSQDRLAGLAELFF.

The chain employs TRBV29-1 and TRBJ2-1; a weak D match, TRBD2 (6 bases). V lost 3 bases and J 4 bases, leaving 10 bases between the germline ends. The CDR3 length is 13 residues. Germline V gene data show CDR1 as SQVTM and CDR2 as ANQGSEA. CDR3 nucleotides: TGCAGCGTTGACTGGACTACTTACAATGAGCAGTTCTTC. This sequence encodes CSVDWTTYNEQFF.

The CDR3 sequence is CASSIGTGPRVGTEAFF. The CDR3 nucleotides are TGTGCCAGCAGCATCGGGACAGGGCCCCGAGTGGGCACTGAAGCTTTCTTT. V usage is TRBV9 and J usage is TRBJ1-1; 9 bases are shared with TRBD1. In germline, CDR1 is SGDLS, CDR2 YYNGEE. J gave up 4 bases and V 4 bases, and 14 bases lay outside the gene matches. The CDR3 sequence is 17 residues long. Full variable domain (remainder filled in from reference TRBV9 and TRBJ1-1): DSGVTQTPKHLITATGQRVTLRCSPRSGDLSVYWYQQSLDQGLQFLIQYYNGEERAKGNILERFSAQQFPDLHSELNLSSLELGDSALYFCASSIGTGPRVGTEAFFGQGTRLTVV.

V and J are TRBV11-3 and TRBJ2-1; 10 bases match TRBD2. CDR1 SGHNT and CDR2 YENEEA come from the germline V gene. J lost 5 bases, V lost 3 bases, and 4 bases had no gene match. The CDR3 extends over 15 amino acids. DNA for the CDR3: TGTGCCAGCAGCTTTCCTAGCGGGGGAGACAATGAGCAGTTCTTC. Translated, it gives CASSFPSGGDNEQFF.

The chain joins TRBV2 to TRBJ2-7, with 11 bases that match TRBD1. Per germline, CDR1 SNHLY and CDR2 FYNNEI. The V gene end was trimmed by 2 bases and the J gene end by 2 bases; junction bases not matched to a gene: 5. The CDR3 extends over 16 amino acids. As DNA, the CDR3 is TGTGCCAGCAGTGAACGGAAGGGACAGGGGGCCTACGAGCAGTACGTC. Its protein is CASSERKGQGAYEQYV.

The V gene is TRBV4-3, the J gene TRBJ1-4, with D unresolved. Germline CDR1 and CDR2: LGHNA and YSLEER. CDR3 length equals 15 residues. Trimming stripped 3 bases from V and 6 bases from J, with 14 bases between. CDR3 sequence reads: CASSQSTQYDEKLFF. The CDR3 nucleotides read TGCGCCAGCAGCCAGTCAACCCAGTACGATGAAAAACTGTTTTTT.

This chain uses TRBV6-6 with TRBJ1-5; weak D call: TRBD1 (5 bases). Trimming took off 0 bases at V and 4 bases at J, with 10 bases between the two ends. In germline, CDR1 is MNHNY, CDR2 SVGAGI (reference sequence). The CDR3 covers 15 residues. CDR3 DNA: TGTGCCAGCAGTTACTCAGCGGGGGAAAATCAGCCCCAGCATTTT. This codes for CASSYSAGENQPQHF.

The chain uses TRBV29-1 and TRBJ1-2; tentative D call: TRBD1 (5 bases). In germline, CDR1 is SQVTM, CDR2 ANQGSEA. The V gene lost 6 bases and the J gene lost 2 bases, with 13 bases spanning the gap. The CDR3 has 13 amino acids. The CDR3, as DNA: TGCAGCGTCGCGATAGGGGCGAACTATGGCTACACCTTC. Residues: CSVAIGANYGYTF.

This clone was observed a few times. The V and J genes are TRBV5-1 and TRBJ1-3, with a tentative D call TRBD1 (5 bases). V lost 2 bases to trimming and J lost 2 bases, with 14 bases between them. There are 16 residues in the CDR3. Germline loops: CDR1 SGHRS, CDR2 YFSETQ. CDR3 DNA: TGCGCCAGCAGCTTAGGAGGGGCCAATGCTGGAAACACCATATATTTT. It specifies CASSLGGANAGNTIYF.

This clone was seen only a few times. This sequence joins TRBV19 and TRBJ2-3, with 10 bases lining up with TRBD2. The CDR3 consists of 15 residues. Germline CDR1 LNHDA, CDR2 SQIVND (reference sequence). V was pared by 7 bases and J by 2 bases, with 6 bases of the junction left unmatched. The CDR3, as DNA: TGTGCCAGTACGCTAGCGGGAGATCCCACAGATACGCAGTATTTT. Translating gives CASTLAGDPTDTQYF.

J is TRBJ2-7 and V is TRBV25-1; 9 bases line up with TRBD1. Per germline, CDR1 MGHDK and CDR2 SYGVNS. V shed 7 bases and J 3 bases; nucleotides not matched to a gene: 7. The CDR3 is made up of 14 amino acids. CDR3 bases: TGTGCCAGCAAAGGACAGGGGCAGTTCTACGAGCAGTACTTC. Translation gives CASKGQGQFYEQYF.

The V gene is TRBV2, the J gene TRBJ1-2; tentative D call: TRBD1 (5 bases). Germline lookup yields CDR1 SNHLY and CDR2 FYNNEI. The CDR3 consists of 14 residues. V lost 5 bases and J lost 4, with 14 bases in between. DNA for the CDR3: TGTGCCAGCAGTCCTGGGGGGGACCCCTATGGCTACACCTTC. It codes for CASSPGGDPYGYTF.

The chain is built from TRBV9 and TRBJ1-6; a possible D gene is TRBD1 (5 bases). The CDR3 has 14 residues. The ends were cut back, 0 bases at V and 11 bases at J, with 12 bases in the middle. Germline V gene lookup returns CDR1 SGDLS and CDR2 YYNGEE. The CDR3 DNA follows: TGTGCCAGCAGCGTAGGCCAGGGCACAGCACCCCTCCACTTT. Its translation: CASSVGQGTAPLHF. Variable domain in full (rest from reference TRBV9 and TRBJ1-6): DSGVTQTPKHLITATGQRVTLRCSPRSGDLSVYWYQQSLDQGLQFLIQYYNGEERAKGNILERFSAQQFPDLHSELNLSSLELGDSALYFCASSVGQGTAPLHFGNGTRLTVT.

The chain joins TRBV27 to TRBJ1-2; no definite D call. Trimming took off 3 bases at V and 0 bases at J, with 5 bases between the two ends. This CDR3 has 13 amino acids. CDR1 and CDR2 from the germline V gene are MNHEY and SMNVEV (reference sequence). In nucleotides, the CDR3 is TGTGCCAGCAGTTTTCAATCTAACTATGGCTACACCTTC. Its protein product is CASSFQSNYGYTF.

V gene TRBV5-1 combines with J gene TRBJ1-2; 7 bases align to TRBD1. This CDR3 contains 14 residues. The V and J ends lost 4 bases and 4 bases, in that order; junction bases with no gene match: 7. Germline V CDR1 and CDR2: SGHRS, YFSETQ. The CDR3 sequence: CASSHGDSLYGYTF. The CDR3 region has the DNA TGCGCCAGCAGCCACGGGGACAGTCTCTATGGCTACACCTTC.

The rearrangement joins TRBV7-9 to TRBJ2-3; 9 bases are shared with TRBD2. In germline, CDR1 is SEHNR, CDR2 FQNEAQ (reference sequence). The CDR3 has 14 amino acids. V lost 5 bases, J lost 3 bases, and 3 bases stayed unmatched. The CDR3, as DNA: TGTGCCAGCAGCGCTAGCGGGATGACAGATACGCAGTATTTT. Its protein product is CASSASGMTDTQYF. Combining the CDR3 with reference TRBV7-9 and TRBJ2-3 gives the whole variable domain DTGVSQNPRHKITKRGQNVTFRCDPISEHNRLYWYRQTLGQGPEFLTYFQNEAQLEKSRLLSDRFSAERPKGSFSTLEIQRTEQGDSAMYLCASSASGMTDTQYFGPGTRLTVL.